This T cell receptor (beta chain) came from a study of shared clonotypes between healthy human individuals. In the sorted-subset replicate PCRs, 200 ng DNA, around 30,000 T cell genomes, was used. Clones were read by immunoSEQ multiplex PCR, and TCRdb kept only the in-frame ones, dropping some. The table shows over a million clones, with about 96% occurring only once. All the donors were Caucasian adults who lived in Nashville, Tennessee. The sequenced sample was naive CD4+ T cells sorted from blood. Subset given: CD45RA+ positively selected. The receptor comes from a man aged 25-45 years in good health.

This CDR3 is CASSIAADRPGEQYF. CDR3 nucleotide sequence: TGTGCCAGCTCAATTGCCGCGGACCGCCCGGGGGAGCAGTACTTC. The chain employs TRBV18 and TRBJ2-7; a possible D gene is TRBD2 (5 bases). The V end lost 5 bases, the J end lost 7 bases, and 21 bases lay between the germline ends. CDR1 and CDR2 from the germline V gene are KGHSH and LQKENI. The CDR3 extends over 15 amino acids.